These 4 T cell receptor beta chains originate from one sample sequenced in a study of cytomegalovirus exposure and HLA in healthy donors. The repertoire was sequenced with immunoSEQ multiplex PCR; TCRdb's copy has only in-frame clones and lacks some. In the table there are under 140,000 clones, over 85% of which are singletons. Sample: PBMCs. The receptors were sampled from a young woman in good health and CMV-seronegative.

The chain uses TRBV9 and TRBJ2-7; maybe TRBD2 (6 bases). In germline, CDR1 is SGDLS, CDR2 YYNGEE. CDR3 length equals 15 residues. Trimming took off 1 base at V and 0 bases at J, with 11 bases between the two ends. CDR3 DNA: TGTGCCAGCAGCGTATCCGGGCGGGACTCCTACGAGCAGTACTTC. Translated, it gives CASSVSGRDSYEQYF.

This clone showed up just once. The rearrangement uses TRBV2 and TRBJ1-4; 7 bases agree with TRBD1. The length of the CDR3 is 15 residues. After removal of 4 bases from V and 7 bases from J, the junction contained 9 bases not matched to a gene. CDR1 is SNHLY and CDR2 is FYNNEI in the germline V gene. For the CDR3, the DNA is TGTGCCAGCAGTGCGGTACAGGGGAGGAGTGAAAAACTGTTTTTT. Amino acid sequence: CASSAVQGRSEKLFF.

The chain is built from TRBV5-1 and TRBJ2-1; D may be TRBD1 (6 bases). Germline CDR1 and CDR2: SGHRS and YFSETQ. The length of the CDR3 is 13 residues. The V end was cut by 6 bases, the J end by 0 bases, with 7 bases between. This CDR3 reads CASKTGSYNEQFF. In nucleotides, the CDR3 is TGCGCCAGCAAGACAGGCTCCTACAATGAGCAGTTCTTC.

CDR3 amino acids: CASSFNYEQYF. CDR3 nucleotide sequence: TGTGCCAGCAGCTTCAACTACGAGCAGTACTTC. The V gene is TRBV7-2, the J gene TRBJ2-7; D uncertain. V lost 3 bases and J 3 bases, leaving 3 bases between the germline ends. CDR1 is SGHTA, CDR2 FQGNSA, per germline. There are 11 residues in the CDR3.